This T cell receptor (beta chain) is drawn from a study of vaccination effects on CD4 cells after COVID-19. Study observations and caveats: Vaccine- and infection-induced clones showed marked clonal contraction late following vaccination.

Sequencing followed a ViraFEST assay step that expanded antigen-specific CD4+ T cells with viral peptide pools. Culturing for about 9 days preceded CD4+ T cell isolation. Each participant was given two doses of one vaccine (BNT162b2 or mRNA-1273). All vaccine recipients tested negative for nucleocapsid antibodies and had never contracted SARS-CoV-2 infection. Sequencing used immunoSEQ multiplex PCR; TCRdb keeps in-frame clones, though not all of them. This table has 70,000 to 85,000 clones, 81% appearing once. The CDR3 has 15 residues. Trimming took 1 base from V and 1 from J, leaving 11 bases between them. Germline-derived CDR1 and CDR2 are SGHNT and YYREEE (reference sequence). Only a few counts were recorded for this clone. The antigen remains unidentified.

This sequence joins TRBV5-4 and TRBJ1-1; possible D gene TRBD1, 6 bases. The sequencing used CD4+ T cells from PBMCs cultured with HCoV-229E spike peptides, collected after COVID-19 vaccination. The clonotype originates from a human donor who received a COVID-19 vaccine. The CDR3: CASSLRLGANTEAFF. DNA of the CDR3: TGTGCCAGCAGCTTGAGGTTGGGGGCGAACACTGAAGCTTTCTTT.